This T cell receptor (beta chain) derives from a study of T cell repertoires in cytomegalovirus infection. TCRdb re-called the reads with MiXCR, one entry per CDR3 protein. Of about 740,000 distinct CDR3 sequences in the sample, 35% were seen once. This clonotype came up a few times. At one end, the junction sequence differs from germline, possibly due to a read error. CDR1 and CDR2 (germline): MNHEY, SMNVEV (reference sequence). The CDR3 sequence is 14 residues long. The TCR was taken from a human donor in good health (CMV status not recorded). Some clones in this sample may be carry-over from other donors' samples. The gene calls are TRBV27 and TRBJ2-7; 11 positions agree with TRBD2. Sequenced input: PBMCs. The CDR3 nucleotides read TGTGCCAGCAGGGGACTAGCGGACCCCTACGCGCAGTACTTC. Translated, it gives CASRGLADPYAQYF.